This TCR beta chain was sequenced for a study of shared clonotypes between healthy human individuals. Study details: Each donor's CD4 naive and CD4 memory cells filled three plates apiece, CD8 naive two, and CD8 memory one. Regarding the study as a whole: Clonotypes that were shared across a handful of donors made up 4% to 6% of naive CD4 clonotypes.

Notes on this clone: The antigen is undetermined.

Profiling relied on immunoSEQ multiplex PCR, and the TCRdb table lists in-frame clones only, not all of them. The sample lists about 610,000 clones, 90% to 97% occurring once. V lost 4 bases and J lost 0; bases outside the gene matches: 7. CDR3 length: 15 residues. Germline V CDR1 and CDR2: SGHRS, YFSETQ. Naive CD8 cells lacked CD45RO and underwent positive selection for CCR7, leaving out terminally differentiated effector memory CD45RA+ cells. The specimen was naive CD8+ T cells sorted from blood. This sequence originates from a woman in her thirties in good health. The chain employs TRBV5-1 and TRBJ2-7; 7 bases align to TRBD1. As DNA, the CDR3 is TGCGCCAGCAGCCCCGCACAGGGGTTCTCCTACGAGCAGTACTTC. It codes for CASSPAQGFSYEQYF.